One and the same sample provided the 11 T cell receptor beta chains below, sequenced in a study of T cell responses to AZD1222 COVID-19 vaccine. TCRdb's copy holds only in-frame clones and misses some; the assay was immunoSEQ multiplex PCR. The repertoire consists of 100,000 to 110,000 clones, with over 75% occurring once and the leading ten covering around 4.4%. This material consisted of peripheral blood, taken on day 0 of MenACWY control vaccination. The source of these receptors is an adult in good health.

The gene calls are TRBV30 and TRBJ1-2; no reliable D call. The V gene's germline CDR1 is GTSNPN and CDR2 SVGIG (reference sequence). The CDR3 is 13 amino acids. The CDR3: CGASIYEDYGYTF. The CDR3 bases are TGTGGGGCCTCCATTTATGAGGACTATGGCTACACCTTC. Variable domain in full (rest from reference TRBV30 and TRBJ1-2): SQTIHQWPATLVQPVGSPLSLECTVEGTSNPNLYWYRQAAGRGLQLLFYSVGIGQISSEVPQNLSASRPQDRQFILSSKKLLLSDSGFYLCGASIYEDYGYTFGSGTRLTVV.

V and J are TRBV7-9 and TRBJ1-4; 7 nucleotides agree with TRBD1. J lost 2 bases, V lost 4 bases, and 4 bases had no gene match. CDR1 SEHNR and CDR2 FQNEAQ come from the germline V gene (reference sequence). The CDR3 has 15 residues. The CDR3 loop reads CASSSGTATNEKLFF. CDR3 in DNA: TGTGCCAGCAGCTCCGGGACAGCCACTAATGAAAAACTGTTTTTT.

This clone was detected once. This chain connects TRBV5-1 to TRBJ2-1, with TRBD2 matching over 7 bases. Germline V gene lookup returns CDR1 SGHRS and CDR2 YFSETQ. Trimming at V came to 5 bases and at J to 5 bases, leaving 10 bases not matched to a gene. The CDR3 is made up of 15 amino acids. In DNA form, the CDR3 reads TGCGCCAGCAGTCTCCCGGGACTACCCAACAATGAGCAGTTCTTC. This gives the protein CASSLPGLPNNEQFF.

A single count supports this clone. The gene calls are TRBV3-1 (or the pseudogene TRBV3-2) and TRBJ1-2; D gene unclear. This CDR3 has 12 amino acids. The V gene's germline CDR1 is LGHDT and CDR2 YNNKEL (reference sequence). Trimming removed 2 bases at V and 5 bases at J, with 6 bases between. CDR3 in DNA: TGTGCCAGCAGCCAACAACGGTATGGCTACACCTTC. Its protein product is CASSQQRYGYTF.

The rearrangement uses TRBV28 and TRBJ2-7, with D possibly TRBD2 on 5 matching bases. This CDR3 contains 11 residues. The V gene lost 8 bases and the J gene lost 2 bases, with 7 bases spanning the gap. CDR1 is MDHEN and CDR2 is SYDVKM in the germline V gene. As DNA, the CDR3 is TGTGCCAGCGGGGAGACCTACGAGCAGTACTTC. Its protein is CASGETYEQYF.

V gene TRBV4-1 combines with J gene TRBJ1-5; the D gene is possibly TRBD1 (5 bases). The CDR3 runs 14 residues. With 3 bases removed from V and 5 bases from J, the gap between germline ends came to 11 bases. Germline V CDR1 and CDR2: MGHRA, YSYEKL. DNA for the CDR3: TGCGCCAGCAGCCACGCTGGGGGGGATCAGCCCCAGCATTTT. Translated: CASSHAGGDQPQHF.

This clone is a singleton in its sample. The chain is built from TRBV19 and TRBJ1-5; 8 bases match TRBD1. The CDR3 is 13 residues long. The ends lost 5 bases at V and 9 bases at J; junction bases unmatched: 6. From germline, CDR1 is LNHDA and CDR2 SQIVND (reference sequence). CDR3 protein: CASSPDRELPQHF. Here the CDR3 DNA reads TGTGCCAGTAGTCCGGACAGGGAATTGCCCCAGCATTTT.

This sequence joins TRBV29-1 and TRBJ2-1; D not resolved. Trimming cost V 6 bases and J 4 bases, with 4 bases left between them. Germline V gives CDR1 SQVTM, CDR2 ANQGSEA. This CDR3 contains 10 residues. The CDR3 loop is CSVSYNEQFF. The CDR3 bases are TGCAGCGTGAGTTACAATGAGCAGTTCTTC.

The chain is built from TRBV30 and TRBJ1-5, with unresolved D. This CDR3 is built from 13 residues. The V gene's germline CDR1 is GTSNPN and CDR2 SVGIG (reference sequence). V lost 0 bases to trimming and J lost 4 bases, with 7 bases between them. The CDR3 loop is CAWSVAENQPQHF. In nucleotides, the CDR3 is TGTGCCTGGAGTGTAGCGGAAAATCAGCCCCAGCATTTT.

This chain links TRBV6-1 with TRBJ1-2; D may be TRBD1 (5 bases). The CDR3 spans 14 residues. Trimming stripped 2 bases from V and 7 bases from J, with 14 bases between. Germline V gene data show CDR1 as MNHNS and CDR2 as SASEGT. This CDR3 is CASSERTGVRGYTF. The CDR3 DNA is TGTGCCAGCAGTGAACGTACGGGGGTTCGTGGCTACACCTTC.

This clone was detected only a few times. The rearrangement uses TRBV15 and TRBJ1-3; no reliable D call. CDR1 is LNHNV and CDR2 is YYDKDF in the germline V gene (reference sequence). Trimming took off 6 bases at V and 4 bases at J, with 13 bases between the two ends. The CDR3 runs to 14 residues. CDR3 in DNA: TGTGCCACCAGGGTCGGAGGGTCCGGAAACACCATATATTTT. It translates to CATRVGGSGNTIYF.